A few counts support the clone carrying this T cell receptor beta chain. Its antigen is undetermined. Healthy bone marrow donors formed the donor group. This entry comes from a study of cytomegalovirus exposure and HLA in healthy donors. The CDR3 has 13 residues. In germline, CDR1 is MDHEN, CDR2 SYDVKM. V was clipped by 6 bases and J by 5 bases, with 13 bases between them. 13 Jbeta primers and 60 Vbeta primers were used for the PCR. Generated by immunoSEQ multiplex PCR, the TCRdb table keeps only in-frame clones and is missing some. The table includes about 52,000 clones, around 70% detected once. Notes on the study in general: The authors excluded some V segments, including TRBV6-2 and TRBV6-3, as indistinguishable.

This chain joins TRBV28 and TRBJ2-5; D may be TRBD1 (6 bases). The source is a woman aged 45-59 years in good health and CMV-seronegative. The sample comprised PBMCs. The CDR3 region is CASSPAGVETQYF. CDR3 DNA sequence: TGTGCCAGCAGCCCTGCAGGGGTGGAGACCCAGTACTTC.